Presented here are 17 T cell receptor beta chains from one specimen sequenced in a study of tumor-infiltrating lymphocytes in primary liver carcinoma. The study extracted blood RNA from unsorted whole blood and also extracted germline DNA. TCR beta cDNA was made from approximately 500 ng total RNA with a constant-region primer. Slightly modified ARM-PCR, run as three nested multiplex PCR rounds, produced the TCR beta libraries. With TRBV1-TRBV30 forward primers and a C-beta reverse primer, the first two PCR rounds were run for around 10 cycles each. Each CDR3 protein is one row after TCRdb ran MiXCR on the multiplex PCR reads. Found here are about 310,000 distinct CDR3 sequences, roughly 60% of them singletons; the top ten hold roughly 8.6%. Sequenced: peripheral blood. The receptors here all came from a middle-aged man with primary liver carcinoma and hepatitis B virus infection.

V gene TRBV28 combines with J gene TRBJ1-4; the match to TRBD1 covers 9 bases. The CDR3 sequence is 15 residues long. Germline CDR1 is MDHEN and CDR2 is SYDVKM. Trimming at V came to 2 bases and at J to 7 bases, leaving 5 bases not matched to a gene. The CDR3 protein is CASSLVGQGGEKLFF. In DNA, the CDR3 is TGTGCCAGCAGTTTAGTGGGACAGGGAGGTGAAAAACTGTTTTTT. Full variable domain (rest looked up from reference TRBV28 and TRBJ1-4): DVKVTQSSRYLVKRTGEKVFLECVQDMDHENMFWYRQDPGLGLRLIYFSYDVKMKEKGDIPEGYSVSREKKERFSLILESASTNQTSMYLCASSLVGQGGEKLFFGSGTQLSVL.

This chain links TRBV5-1 with TRBJ2-1, with TRBD2 identical over 10 bases. This CDR3 comprises 18 residues. Unmatched junction bases numbered 10, after V lost 0 bases and J lost 4 bases. Looked up from germline, CDR1 is SGHRS and CDR2 is YFSETQ. The CDR3 loop reads CASSLGRGLAPEYNEQFF. CDR3 nucleotides: TGCGCCAGCAGCTTGGGCCGGGGACTAGCGCCCGAATACAATGAGCAGTTCTTC.

This clonotype was picked up a small number of times. The junction differs from germline at one of its ends, possibly a read error. This chain joins TRBV12-3 or TRBV12-4 and TRBJ2-6, with D possibly being TRBD2 (6 bases). The CDR3 covers 21 residues. In DNA form, the CDR3 reads TGTGCCAGCAGTCGGACCCGACTAGTTCCCGGTCGGGCCTCTGGGGCCAACCTCCTGACTTTC. Translation: CASSRTRLVPGRASGANLLTF.

As for this clonotype: Being one base from a much bigger clone, this may be a read error. V is TRBV4-2 and J is TRBJ2-3; D might be TRBD1 or TRBD2, each matching 5 bases. Germline V lookup: CDR1 LGHNA, CDR2 YNFKEQ. This CDR3 has 16 residues. The CDR3 bases are TGTGCCAGCAGCACGACACCGGGACCGAACACAAATACGCAGTATTTT. It translates to CASSTTPGPNTNTQYF.

This clonotype was counted a few times. V usage is TRBV6-5 and J usage is TRBJ1-3; weak D call: TRBD1 (5 bases). Germline V gene data show CDR1 as MNHEY and CDR2 as SVGAGI. CDR3 size: 16 residues. Between the trimmed V and J ends, which lost 2 bases and 0 bases, there was a span of 11 bases. CDR3 in amino acids: CASSYGGSSSGNTIYF. Written as DNA, the CDR3 is TGTGCCAGCAGTTACGGGGGGTCGAGCTCTGGAAACACCATATATTTT.

Details on this clonotype: At one end, the junction sequence differs from germline, possibly due to a read error. The rearrangement joins TRBV5-5 to TRBJ2-3; 14 positions agree with TRBD2. The CDR3 consists of 19 residues. The germline gives CDR1 SGHKS, CDR2 YYEKEE (reference sequence). The CDR3 DNA reads as TGTGCTAGCAGCGACAGGGGCGGACTAGCGGGAGGCCAGGGAGATACGCAGTATTTT. Its protein is CASSDRGGLAGGQGDTQYF.

Concerning this clonotype: A much bigger clone sits one base away, suggesting this may be a read error. The V and J genes are TRBV6-2 or TRBV6-3 and TRBJ2-1, with TRBD1 identical over 9 bases. The germline V gene encodes CDR1 MNHEY and CDR2 SVGEGT. V lost 6 bases and J lost 2; bases outside the gene matches: 8. The CDR3 totals 16 residues. DNA of the CDR3: TGTGCCAGCAGCTCCACGGGACAGGGTACCTACAATGAGCAGTTCTTC. Protein product: CASSSTGQGTYNEQFF.

Concerning this clonotype: The junction and the germline gene differ at one end; a read error may be behind it. The chain links TRBV7-9 to TRBJ1-2, with 7 bases fitting TRBD1. Looked up from germline, CDR1 is SEHNR and CDR2 is FQNEAQ (reference sequence). This CDR3 region has 14 residues. The DNA for the CDR3 is TGTACCAGCAGCCGGGGACAGAGTAACTATGGCTACACCTTC. It specifies CTSSRGQSNYGYTF.

This chain links TRBV6-2 or TRBV6-3 with TRBJ2-7, with D tentatively TRBD1 or TRBD2 (6 bases each). Germline V gene data show CDR1 as MNHEY and CDR2 as SVGEGT. Trimming cost V 6 bases and J 6 bases, with 24 bases left between them. The CDR3 contains 16 residues. The CDR3 loop reads CASSQATGLEGGEQYF. For the CDR3, the DNA is TGTGCCAGCAGCCAGGCCACAGGGCTAGAGGGAGGCGAGCAGTACTTC.

The V gene is TRBV28, the J gene TRBJ2-3; 8 nucleotides agree with TRBD2. The germline V gene has CDR1 MDHEN and CDR2 SYDVKM. There are 16 residues in the CDR3. Trimming at V came to 6 bases and at J to 5 bases, leaving 13 bases not matched to a gene. CDR3 amino acids: CASSPLSGSGIDTQYF. The CDR3 coding sequence is TGTGCCAGCAGCCCTCTGAGCGGGAGTGGTATAGATACGCAGTATTTT.

There are a few counts of this clonotype. The CDR3 does not end in the conserved phenylalanine or tryptophan, so this is likely a read error. The chain joins TRBV10-3 to TRBJ2-1; the D gene could be TRBD1 or TRBD2 (7 bases each). This CDR3 region has 14 residues. The germline V gene encodes CDR1 ENHRY and CDR2 SYGVKD. V was trimmed by 10 bases and J by 2 bases, leaving 15 bases between them. The CDR3 coding sequence is TGTGCCACAGGGGGGGCTAGCACCTACAATGAGCAGTTCCTC. The encoded protein is CATGGASTYNEQFL.

This clonotype was observed a few times. At one end the junction does not follow the germline gene, possibly because of a read error. The chain employs TRBV6-2 or TRBV6-3 and TRBJ2-1; weak D call: TRBD2 (5 bases). CDR3 length: 12 amino acids. The germline V gene encodes CDR1 MNHEY and CDR2 SVGEGT. In DNA form, the CDR3 reads TGTGCCTGCAGGACCACTAGGCATGAGCAATTCTTC. Translation gives CACRTTRHEQFF.

Notes on this clonotype: Being one base from a much bigger clone, this may be a read error. This sequence joins TRBV29-1 and TRBJ1-4; D might be TRBD1 (5 bases). The CDR3 contains 15 residues. V was pared by 3 bases and J by 12 bases, with 23 bases between. The germline gives CDR1 SQVTM, CDR2 ANQGSEA. The CDR3 DNA follows: TGCAGCGTTGACGGAGGTCGGGGAGCGGGGGAAGAACTGTTTTTT. This sequence encodes CSVDGGRGAGEELFF.

The chain joins TRBV5-1 to TRBJ2-1; no clear D. Germline V gene sequence: CDR1 SGHRS, CDR2 YFSETQ. Trimming removed 6 bases from V and 1 base from J, with 14 bases in between. This CDR3 is built from 15 residues. DNA of the CDR3: TGCGCCAGCATCCCTGTCCAGGTTTCCTACAATGAGCAGTTCTTC. Its protein is CASIPVQVSYNEQFF.

This clonotype was observed many times. The chain is built from TRBV5-4 and TRBJ2-1; D is tentatively TRBD1 or TRBD2 (5 bases each). CDR3 length: 13 amino acids. Between the trimmed V and J ends, which lost 0 bases and 9 bases, there was a span of 10 bases. CDR1 is SGHNT and CDR2 is YYREEE in the germline V gene (reference sequence). CDR3 amino acids: CASSLASGTEQFF. CDR3 in DNA: TGTGCCAGCAGCTTGGCGTCGGGGACTGAGCAGTTCTTC. The whole variable domain, remainder taken from reference TRBV5-4 and TRBJ2-1, is ETGVTQSPTHLIKTRGQQVTLRCSSQSGHNTVSWYQQALGQGPQFIFQYYREEENGRGNFPPRFSGLQFPNYSSELNVNALELDDSALYLCASSLASGTEQFFGPGTRLTVL.

With respect to this clonotype: Possible read error: a much larger clone is one base away. The final CDR3 position lacks the conserved phenylalanine or tryptophan, pointing to a likely read error. The chain couples TRBV14 to TRBJ1-5; 10 bases fit TRBD1. This CDR3 has 15 residues. CDR1 and CDR2 (germline): SGHDN, FVKESK. Germline trimming cut 4 bases from V and 2 bases from J; bases unmatched to any gene: 2. The CDR3 reads CASSLGQGGNQPQHL. CDR3 bases: TGTGCCAGCAGCCTAGGACAGGGGGGCAATCAGCCCCAGCATCTT.

A few counts support this clonotype. A much larger clone differs by one base, so this may be a read error. The chain carries TRBV29-1 and TRBJ2-3, with D unresolved. With 2 bases removed from V and 0 bases from J, the gap between germline ends came to 12 bases. The CDR3 spans 15 residues. The germline V gene has CDR1 SQVTM and CDR2 ANQGSEA. CDR3 amino acids: CSVEMAYRSTDTQYF. In DNA form, the CDR3 reads TGCAGCGTTGAAATGGCGTACCGTAGCACAGATACGCAGTATTTT.